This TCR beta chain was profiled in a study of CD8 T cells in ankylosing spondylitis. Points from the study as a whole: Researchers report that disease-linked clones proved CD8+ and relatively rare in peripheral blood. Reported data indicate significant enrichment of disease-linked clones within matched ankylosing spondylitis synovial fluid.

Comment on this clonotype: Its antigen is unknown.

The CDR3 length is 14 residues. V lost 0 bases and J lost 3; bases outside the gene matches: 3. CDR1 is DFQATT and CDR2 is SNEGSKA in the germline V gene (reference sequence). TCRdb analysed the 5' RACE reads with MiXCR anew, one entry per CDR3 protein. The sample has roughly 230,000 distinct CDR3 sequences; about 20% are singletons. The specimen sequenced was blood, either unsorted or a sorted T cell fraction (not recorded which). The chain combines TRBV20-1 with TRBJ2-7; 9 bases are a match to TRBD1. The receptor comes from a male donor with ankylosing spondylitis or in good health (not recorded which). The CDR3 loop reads CSARDGTGNYEQYF. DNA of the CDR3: TGCAGTGCTAGAGATGGGACAGGGAACTACGAGCAGTACTTC.